This T cell receptor (beta chain) is from a study of blood T cell repertoires in COVID-19. The table came from immunoSEQ multiplex PCR; TCRdb's copy has only in-frame clones and leaves some out. The table records roughly 280,000 clones, 80% to 90% of them present only once. The CDR3 has 14 residues. The germline V gene has CDR1 SEHNR and CDR2 FQNEAQ (reference sequence). The V and J ends lost 2 bases and 5 bases respectively, with 13 bases between them. The receptor was derived from a man aged 55 to 70 with acute or convalescent COVID-19. The gene calls are TRBV7-9 and TRBJ2-7; a possible D gene is TRBD1 (6 bases). The source material was peripheral blood. CDR3 region: CASSLQQGLHEQYF. The CDR3 bases are TGTGCCAGCAGCTTACAACAGGGTCTCCACGAGCAGTACTTC. Using reference TRBV7-9 and TRBJ2-7 for the parts outside the CDR3, the full variable domain is DTGVSQNPRHKITKRGQNVTFRCDPISEHNRLYWYRQTLGQGPEFLTYFQNEAQLEKSRLLSDRFSAERPKGSFSTLEIQRTEQGDSAMYLCASSLQQGLHEQYFGPGTRLTVT.